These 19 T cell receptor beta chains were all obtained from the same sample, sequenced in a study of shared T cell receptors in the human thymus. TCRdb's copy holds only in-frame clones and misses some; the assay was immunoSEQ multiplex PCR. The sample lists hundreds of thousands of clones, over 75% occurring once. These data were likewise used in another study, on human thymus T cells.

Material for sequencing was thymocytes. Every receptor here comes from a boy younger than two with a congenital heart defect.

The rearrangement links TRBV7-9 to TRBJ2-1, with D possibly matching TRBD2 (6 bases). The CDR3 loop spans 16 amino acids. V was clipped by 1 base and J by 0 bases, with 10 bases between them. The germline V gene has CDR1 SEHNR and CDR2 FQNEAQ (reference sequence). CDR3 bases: TGTGCCAGCAGCTTAGTCTCTAGCGACTCCTACAATGAGCAGTTCTTC. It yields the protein CASSLVSSDSYNEQFF.

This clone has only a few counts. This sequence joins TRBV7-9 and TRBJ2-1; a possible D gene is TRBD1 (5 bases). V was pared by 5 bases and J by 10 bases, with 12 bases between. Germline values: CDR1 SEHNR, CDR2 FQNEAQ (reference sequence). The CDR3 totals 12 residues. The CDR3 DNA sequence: TGTGCCAGCAGCCAGGGCCCAAAGGAGCAGTTCTTC. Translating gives CASSQGPKEQFF.

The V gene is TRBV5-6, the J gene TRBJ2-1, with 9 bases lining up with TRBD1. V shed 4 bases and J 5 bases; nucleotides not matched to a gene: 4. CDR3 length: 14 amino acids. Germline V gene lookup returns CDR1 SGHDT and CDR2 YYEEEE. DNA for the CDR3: TGTGCCAGCAGCACCGGACAGGGGAACAATGAGCAGTTCTTC. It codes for CASSTGQGNNEQFF.

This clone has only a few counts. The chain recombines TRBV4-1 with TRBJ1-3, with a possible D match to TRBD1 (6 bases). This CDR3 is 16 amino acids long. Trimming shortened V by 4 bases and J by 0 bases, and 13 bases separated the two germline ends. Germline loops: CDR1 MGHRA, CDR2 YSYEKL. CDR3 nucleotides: TGCGCCAGCAGCCCCGGACAGATGATCTCTGGAAACACCATATATTTT. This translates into CASSPGQMISGNTIYF.

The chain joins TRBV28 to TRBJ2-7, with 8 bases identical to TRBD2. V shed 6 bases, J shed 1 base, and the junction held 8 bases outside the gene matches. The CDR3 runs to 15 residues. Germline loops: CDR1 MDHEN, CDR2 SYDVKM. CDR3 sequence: CASRHTGGPSYEQYF. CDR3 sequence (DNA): TGTGCCAGCAGACACACGGGGGGGCCTTCCTACGAGCAGTACTTC.

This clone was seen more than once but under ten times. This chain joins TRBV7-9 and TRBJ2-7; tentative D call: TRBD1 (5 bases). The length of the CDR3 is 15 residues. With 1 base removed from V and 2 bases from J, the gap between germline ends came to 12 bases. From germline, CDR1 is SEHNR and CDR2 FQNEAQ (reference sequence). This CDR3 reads CASSLVMQTAYEQYF. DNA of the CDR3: TGTGCCAGCAGCTTAGTGATGCAGACAGCCTACGAGCAGTACTTC.

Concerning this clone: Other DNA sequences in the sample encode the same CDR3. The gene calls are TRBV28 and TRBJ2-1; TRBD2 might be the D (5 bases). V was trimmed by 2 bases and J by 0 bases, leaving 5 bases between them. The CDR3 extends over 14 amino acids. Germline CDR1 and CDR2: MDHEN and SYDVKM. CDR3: CASSLGSSYNEQFF. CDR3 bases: TGTGCCAGCAGTTTAGGGAGCTCCTACAATGAGCAGTTCTTC.

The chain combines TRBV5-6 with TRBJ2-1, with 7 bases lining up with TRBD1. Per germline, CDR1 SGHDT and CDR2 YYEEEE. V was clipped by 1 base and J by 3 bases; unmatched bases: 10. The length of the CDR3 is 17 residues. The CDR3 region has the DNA TGTGCCAGCAGCTTGAGGGGGCGGGCGCAGGTCTACAATGAGCAGTTCTTC. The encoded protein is CASSLRGRAQVYNEQFF. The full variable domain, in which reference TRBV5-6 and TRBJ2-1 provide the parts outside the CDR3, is DAGVTQSPTHLIKTRGQQVTLRCSPKSGHDTVSWYQQALGQGPQFIFQYYEEEERQRGNFPDRFSGHQFPNYSSELNVNALLLGDSALYLCASSLRGRAQVYNEQFFGPGTRLTVL.

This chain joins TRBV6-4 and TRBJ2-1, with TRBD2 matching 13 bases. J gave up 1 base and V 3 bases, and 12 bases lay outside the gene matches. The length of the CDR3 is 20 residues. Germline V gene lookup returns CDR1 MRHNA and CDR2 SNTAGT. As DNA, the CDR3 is TGTGCCAGCAGTGAAGTTTTGAGGACTAGCGGGAGAAGGTCCTACAATGAGCAGTTCTTC. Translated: CASSEVLRTSGRRSYNEQFF.

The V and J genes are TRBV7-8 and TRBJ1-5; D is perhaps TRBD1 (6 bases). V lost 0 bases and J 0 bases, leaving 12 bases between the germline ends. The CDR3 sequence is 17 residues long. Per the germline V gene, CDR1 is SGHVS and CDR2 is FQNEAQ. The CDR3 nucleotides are TGTGCCAGCAGCTTAGCCCAAAGACAGGTTAGCAATCAGCCCCAGCATTTT. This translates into CASSLAQRQVSNQPQHF.

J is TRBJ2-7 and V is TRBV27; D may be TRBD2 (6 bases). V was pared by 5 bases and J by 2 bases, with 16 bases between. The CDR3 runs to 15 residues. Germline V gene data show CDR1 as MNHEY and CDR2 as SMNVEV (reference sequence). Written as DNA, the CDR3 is TGTGCCAGCAGTCCCCTCGGGACTGGTCCCTACGAGCAGTACTTC. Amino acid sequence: CASSPLGTGPYEQYF.

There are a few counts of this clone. This CDR3 is CASRLICAIRGEYF. The CDR3 nucleotides read TGTGCAAGTCGCTTAATTTGCGCGATCAGGGGGGAGTACTTC. The V call is TRBV12-2, the J call TRBJ2-5; TRBD1 reflects the table's D call only, with no check against the DNA. TRBV12-2 represents a pseudogene. This CDR3 spans 14 amino acids.

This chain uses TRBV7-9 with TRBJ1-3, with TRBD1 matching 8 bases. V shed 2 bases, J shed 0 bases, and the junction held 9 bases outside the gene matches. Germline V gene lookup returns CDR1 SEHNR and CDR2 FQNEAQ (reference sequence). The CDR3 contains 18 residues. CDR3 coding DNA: TGTGCCAGCAGCTTAAAAACCGGGACAGGAGTCTCTGGAAACACCATATATTTT. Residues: CASSLKTGTGVSGNTIYF.

The CDR3 DNA reads as TGTGCCAGCCGTAAATTTATGAACACTGAAGCTTTCTTT. The encoded protein is CASRKFMNTEAFF. The chain combines TRBV5-6 with TRBJ1-1; no clear D. Trimming left V 7 bases short and J 0 bases short, with 10 bases between. Germline-derived CDR1 and CDR2 are SGHDT and YYEEEE. There are 13 residues in the CDR3. Supplemented by reference TRBV5-6 and TRBJ1-1, the full variable domain reads DAGVTQSPTHLIKTRGQQVTLRCSPKSGHDTVSWYQQALGQGPQFIFQYYEEEERQRGNFPDRFSGHQFPNYSSELNVNALLLGDSALYLCASRKFMNTEAFFGQGTRLTVV.

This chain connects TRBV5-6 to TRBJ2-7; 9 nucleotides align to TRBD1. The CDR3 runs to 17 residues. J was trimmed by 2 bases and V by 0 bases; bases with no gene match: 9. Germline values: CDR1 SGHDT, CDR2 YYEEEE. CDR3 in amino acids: CASSLAEWDREAYEQYF. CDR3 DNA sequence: TGTGCCAGCAGCTTGGCCGAATGGGACAGGGAGGCCTACGAGCAGTACTTC.

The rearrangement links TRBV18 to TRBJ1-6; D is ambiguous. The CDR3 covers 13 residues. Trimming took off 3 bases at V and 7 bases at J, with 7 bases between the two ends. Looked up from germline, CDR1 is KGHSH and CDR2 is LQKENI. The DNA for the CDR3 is TGTGCCAGCTCACCTCCTCCCAATTCACCCCTCCACTTT. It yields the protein CASSPPPNSPLHF.

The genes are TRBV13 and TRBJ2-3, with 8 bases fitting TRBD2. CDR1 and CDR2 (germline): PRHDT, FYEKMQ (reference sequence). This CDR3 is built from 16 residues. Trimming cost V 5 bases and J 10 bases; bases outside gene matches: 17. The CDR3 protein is CASSPNRGGLIASQYF. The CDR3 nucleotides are TGTGCCAGCAGCCCGAATCGGGGGGGGCTCATCGCATCGCAGTATTTT.

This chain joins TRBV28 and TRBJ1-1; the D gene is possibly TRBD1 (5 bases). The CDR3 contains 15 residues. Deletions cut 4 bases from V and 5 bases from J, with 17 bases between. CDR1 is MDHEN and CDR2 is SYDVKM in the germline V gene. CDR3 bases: TGTGCCAGCAGTTCCAAGAGAACAGGTGAAACTGAAGCTTTCTTT. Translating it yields CASSSKRTGETEAFF.

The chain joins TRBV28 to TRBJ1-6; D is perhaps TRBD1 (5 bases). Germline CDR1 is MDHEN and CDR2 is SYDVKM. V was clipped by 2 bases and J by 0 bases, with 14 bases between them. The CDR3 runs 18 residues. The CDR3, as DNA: TGTGCCAGCAGTTTAGGCCGACAGCTGAGCTCCTATAATTCACCCCTCCACTTT. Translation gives CASSLGRQLSSYNSPLHF.